This T cell receptor (beta chain) appears in the sequencing data of a study of blood T cell repertoires in COVID-19. Study overall: Nucleic acid was either cDNA or gDNA, and it came from T cells, B-cell-depleted T cells, or PBMCs.

V was clipped by 9 bases and J by 4 bases, with 15 bases between them. In germline, CDR1 is LGHDT, CDR2 YNNKEL (reference sequence). This CDR3 comprises 14 residues. Profiled with immunoSEQ multiplex PCR; TCRdb holds only in-frame clones, not every one. In the table there are 65,000 or so clones, approximately 84% of which are singletons. What was sequenced was peripheral blood. This chain connects TRBV3-1 (or the pseudogene TRBV3-2) to TRBJ2-2, with D maybe TRBD2 (7 bases). The clonotype originates from a human donor in a cohort sampled during active COVID-19. This CDR3 reads CASRKGEGTGELFF. For the CDR3, the DNA is TGTGCCAGTCGTAAGGGGGAGGGCACCGGGGAGCTGTTTTTT.